This is a list of T cell receptor beta chains from one sample in a study of CD8 T cells in ankylosing spondylitis. TCRdb ran MiXCR on the 5' RACE reads and lists one entry per CDR3 protein. The sample carries 700,000 to 850,000 distinct CDR3 sequences, 10% to 15% recorded once. The sequenced material came from blood, either unsorted or a sorted T cell fraction (not recorded which). The receptors come from a male donor with ankylosing spondylitis. The CDR3 runs from the conserved cysteine through the conserved F or W. Fields, in order: V gene, clone size, J gene, D gene, CDR3 protein, CDR3 DNA. The D gene is left open where the match is weak. The size field is filled for only some rows; it gives once, few, many or a size class.

V gene: TRBV29-1; clone size: many; J gene: TRBJ2-1; D gene: -; CDR3 protein: CSALSLNEQFF; CDR3 DNA: TGCAGCGCCCTTTCCTTGAATGAGCAGTTCTTC
V gene: TRBV5-1; clone size: many; J gene: TRBJ1-1; D gene: -; CDR3 protein: CASSQQGSEAFF; CDR3 DNA: TGCGCCAGCAGCCAACAGGGATCTGAAGCTTTCTTT
V gene: TRBV6-5; clone size: few; J gene: TRBJ2-7; D gene: TRBD1; CDR3 protein: CASSYLSDRGYEQYF; CDR3 DNA: TGTGCCAGCAGTTACCTCAGCGACAGGGGGTACGAGCAGTACTTC
V gene: TRBV6-2/TRBV6-3; clone size: -; J gene: TRBJ1-2; D gene: TRBD1; CDR3 protein: CASSRDRQANYGYTF; CDR3 DNA: TGTGCCAGCAGTCGGGACAGGCAAGCTAACTATGGCTACACCTTC
V gene: TRBV5-4; clone size: few; J gene: TRBJ2-1; D gene: -; CDR3 protein: CASSLDVGGHNEQFF; CDR3 DNA: TGTGCCAGCAGCTTGGATGTCGGGGGGCACAATGAGCAGTTCTTC
V gene: TRBV27; clone size: -; J gene: TRBJ2-3; D gene: -; CDR3 protein: CASSPIARTNTDTQYF; CDR3 DNA: TGTGCCAGCAGTCCTATCGCAAGGACTAACACAGATACGCAGTATTTT
V gene: TRBV5-1; clone size: many; J gene: TRBJ2-1; D gene: -; CDR3 protein: CASRALGGLNEQFF; CDR3 DNA: TGCGCCAGCAGGGCGTTGGGGGGCCTCAATGAGCAGTTCTTC
V gene: TRBV10-3; clone size: few; J gene: TRBJ1-2; D gene: -; CDR3 protein: CAISVGQNYGYTF; CDR3 DNA: TGTGCCATCAGTGTGGGGCAGAACTATGGCTACACCTTC
V gene: TRBV20-1; clone size: -; J gene: TRBJ2-2; D gene: -; CDR3 protein: CSARPGLGELFF; CDR3 DNA: TGCAGTGCCCGACCCGGCCTCGGGGAGCTGTTTTTT
V gene: TRBV6-1; clone size: -; J gene: TRBJ2-6; D gene: -; CDR3 protein: CASRVWSGANVLTF; CDR3 DNA: TGTGCCAGCAGGGTGTGGTCTGGGGCCAACGTCCTGACTTTC
V gene: TRBV9; clone size: -; J gene: TRBJ2-3; D gene: -; CDR3 protein: CASSRYADTQYF; CDR3 DNA: TGTGCCAGCAGCCGATATGCGGATACGCAGTATTTT
V gene: TRBV7-2; clone size: -; J gene: TRBJ2-7; D gene: TRBD1; CDR3 protein: CASSSISGYRGAYEQYF; CDR3 DNA: TGTGCCAGCAGCTCGATTAGTGGGTACAGGGGTGCTTACGAGCAGTACTTC
V gene: TRBV29-1; clone size: many; J gene: TRBJ1-2; D gene: -; CDR3 protein: CSVGGAGGYTF; CDR3 DNA: TGCAGCGTTGGGGGTGCGGGAGGCTACACCTTC
V gene: TRBV30; clone size: -; J gene: TRBJ2-7; D gene: -; CDR3 protein: CAWSVRFGGEQYF; CDR3 DNA: TGTGCCTGGAGTGTTAGGTTCGGAGGGGAGCAGTACTTC
V gene: TRBV20-1; clone size: -; J gene: TRBJ1-1; D gene: TRBD1; CDR3 protein: CSATGTGANEAFF; CDR3 DNA: TGCAGTGCTACCGGGACAGGGGCGAATGAAGCTTTCTTT
V gene: TRBV12-3/TRBV12-4; clone size: many; J gene: TRBJ1-1; D gene: -; CDR3 protein: CASRPTENTEAFF; CDR3 DNA: TGTGCCAGCAGGCCGACAGAGAACACTGAAGCTTTCTTT
V gene: TRBV24-1; clone size: -; J gene: TRBJ2-1; D gene: TRBD2; CDR3 protein: CATSGTSGRGWSYNEQFF; CDR3 DNA: TGTGCCACCAGTGGGACTAGCGGGAGGGGGTGGTCCTACAATGAGCAGTTCTTC